These 30 T cell receptor beta chains were all obtained from the same sample, sequenced in a study of CD8 T cells in ankylosing spondylitis. TCRdb reanalysed the 5' RACE reads using MiXCR and keeps one entry per CDR3 protein. Of about 510,000 distinct CDR3 sequences in the sample, approximately 5% are singletons; the top ten hold 3% to 4%. For these receptors, no antigen is known. General study points: Characteristic, it appeared, of ankylosing spondylitis blood was a TCR beta motif of fewer than 10 highly homologous variants.

The material sequenced was blood, either unsorted or a sorted T cell fraction (not recorded which). All receptors come from a male donor with ankylosing spondylitis.

This clonotype appeared many times. CDR3 amino acids: CASSLAGDGYEQYF. Written as DNA, the CDR3 is TGCGCCAGCAGCCTAGCGGGAGACGGATACGAGCAGTACTTC. This sequence joins TRBV5-1 and TRBJ2-7; 10 nucleotides line up with TRBD2. Per germline, CDR1 SGHRS and CDR2 YFSETQ. The V segment lost 4 bases and the J segment 4 bases; nucleotides outside the gene matches: 5. The length of the CDR3 is 14 residues.

There are many counts of this clonotype. The J gene is TRBJ1-5, the V gene TRBV28; 10 bases match TRBD1. The CDR3 is made up of 16 amino acids. Germline trimming cut 6 bases from V and 6 bases from J; bases unmatched to any gene: 11. In germline, CDR1 is MDHEN, CDR2 SYDVKM. The CDR3: CASRITSTGGSQPQHF. CDR3 coding DNA: TGTGCCAGCAGAATTACCTCGACAGGGGGCTCTCAGCCCCAGCATTTT.

This clonotype was recorded many times. This chain uses TRBV5-1 with TRBJ1-5, with TRBD1 identical over 7 bases. CDR3 length: 14 residues. The ends lost 0 bases at V and 7 bases at J; junction bases unmatched: 4. The germline gives CDR1 SGHRS, CDR2 YFSETQ. The CDR3 nucleotides read TGCGCCAGCAGCTTGGGACAGGGAACGCAGCCCCAGCATTTT. Its translation: CASSLGQGTQPQHF.

This chain uses TRBV7-8 with TRBJ2-1; TRBD2 agrees at 8 bases. V lost 6 bases, J lost 0 bases, and 4 bases stayed unmatched. This CDR3 region has 15 residues. The germline V gene encodes CDR1 SGHVS and CDR2 FQNEAQ. CDR3 loop: CASSSGIDSYNEQFF. CDR3 DNA: TGTGCCAGCAGTAGCGGGATTGACTCCTACAATGAGCAGTTCTTC.

In its sample, this clonotype was seen many times. This chain joins TRBV29-1 and TRBJ2-4, with D perhaps matching TRBD2 (6 bases). Trimming removed 4 bases from V and 1 base from J, with 11 bases in between. Germline CDR1 SQVTM, CDR2 ANQGSEA. There are 14 residues in the CDR3. CDR3 loop: CSVVPGGAKNIQYF. The CDR3 region has the DNA TGCAGCGTTGTCCCTGGGGGGGCCAAAAACATTCAGTACTTC.

Ten or more counts support this clonotype. The V and J genes are TRBV7-2 and TRBJ1-5, with a tentative D call TRBD1 (5 bases). The length of the CDR3 is 14 residues. The germline CDR1 and CDR2 sequences are SGHTA and FQGNSA. V was clipped by 0 bases and J by 7 bases, with 10 bases between them. CDR3 in amino acids: CASSLAWGGQPQHF. CDR3 nucleotides: TGTGCCAGCAGCTTAGCGTGGGGGGGGCAGCCCCAGCATTTT.

This clonotype was seen only a few times. J is TRBJ2-4 and V is TRBV6-2 or TRBV6-3; the D gene could be TRBD1 or TRBD2 (6 bases each). There are 13 residues in the CDR3. V was trimmed by 0 bases and J by 10 bases, leaving 10 bases between them. Per the germline V gene, CDR1 is MNHEY and CDR2 is SVGEGT. Written as DNA, the CDR3 is TGTGCCAGCAGTTACTCGATAGGGGGGATTCAGTACTTC. Translation gives CASSYSIGGIQYF.

This clonotype occurred many times. The rearrangement uses TRBV20-1 and TRBJ2-3; TRBD2 aligns across 8 bases. The CDR3 extends over 15 amino acids. CDR1 is DFQATT, CDR2 SNEGSKA, per germline (reference sequence). V shed 3 bases and J 3 bases; nucleotides not matched to a gene: 8. The CDR3 sequence: CSARVAGLETDTQYF. CDR3 in DNA: TGCAGTGCTAGGGTAGCGGGACTGGAAACAGATACGCAGTATTTT.

In DNA, the CDR3 is TGCAGTGCTTGGACAGGGTCCTACAATGAGCAGTTCTTC. This sequence encodes CSAWTGSYNEQFF. The chain links TRBV20-1 to TRBJ2-1; the match to TRBD1 covers 8 bases. Germline V gives CDR1 DFQATT, CDR2 SNEGSKA (reference sequence). V was clipped by 5 bases and J by 1 base; unmatched bases: 1. The CDR3 contains 13 residues.

This clonotype occurred many times. The V call is TRBV7-9, the J call TRBJ1-1; D gene uncertain. The CDR3 is made up of 15 amino acids. Germline V CDR1 and CDR2: SEHNR, FQNEAQ (reference sequence). The V end lost 4 bases, the J end lost 3 bases, and 15 bases lay between the germline ends. The CDR3 loop is CASSSPTGEDTEAFF. For the CDR3, the DNA is TGTGCCAGCAGCTCCCCGACTGGTGAGGACACTGAAGCTTTCTTT.

This clonotype has a count of ten or more. The chain recombines TRBV20-1 with TRBJ1-5, with a possible D match to TRBD1 (6 bases). The V and J ends lost 0 bases and 1 base respectively, with 13 bases between them. The CDR3 has 16 amino acids. Germline V gives CDR1 DFQATT, CDR2 SNEGSKA (reference sequence). The CDR3 sequence is CSARDPGQRSNQPQHF. The DNA for the CDR3 is TGCAGTGCTAGAGACCCGGGACAACGCAGCAATCAGCCCCAGCATTTT.

This clonotype was counted many times. The chain links TRBV10-3 to TRBJ2-7, with D perhaps being TRBD1 or TRBD2 (5 bases each). V lost 10 bases, J lost 5 bases, and 21 bases lay in between. Germline-derived CDR1 and CDR2 are ENHRY and SYGVKD. The CDR3 length is 14 residues. CDR3 DNA sequence: TGTGCCACAGGGACCCTCGCTTCTGGCCACGAGCAGTACTTC. Amino acids: CATGTLASGHEQYF.

This clonotype was observed many times. The V and J genes are TRBV6-1 and TRBJ1-1; D remains ambiguous. The germline V gene encodes CDR1 MNHNS and CDR2 SASEGT. CDR3 length equals 14 residues. Trimming pared 5 bases from V and 3 bases from J, leaving 13 bases between. This CDR3 is CASSRWLGDTEAFF. The CDR3 coding sequence is TGTGCCAGCAGTCGTTGGTTAGGTGACACTGAAGCTTTCTTT.

At least ten counts were recorded for this clonotype. V gene TRBV20-1 combines with J gene TRBJ2-7, with D unresolved. The ends were cut back, 0 bases at V and 9 bases at J, with 24 bases in the middle. The CDR3 is made up of 16 amino acids. CDR1 is DFQATT, CDR2 SNEGSKA, per germline (reference sequence). Here the CDR3 DNA reads TGCAGTGCTAGAGATCAACGGGCCAGGACCTACGAGCGGCAGTACTTC. It specifies CSARDQRARTYERQYF.

This clonotype appeared many times. V gene TRBV28 combines with J gene TRBJ1-2; D call uncertain. The germline V and J ends were trimmed by 5 bases and 5 bases, with 15 bases remaining between them. The germline V gene has CDR1 MDHEN and CDR2 SYDVKM. CDR3 size: 14 residues. The CDR3 loop is CASSPTYTDYGYTF. The CDR3 DNA follows: TGTGCCAGCAGTCCAACTTACACGGATTATGGCTACACCTTC.

This clonotype was recorded at least ten times. The chain uses TRBV7-3 and TRBJ2-2; tentatively, D is TRBD1 (5 bases). The V end lost 5 bases, the J end lost 6 bases, and 13 bases lay between the germline ends. The germline V gene has CDR1 SGHTA and CDR2 FQGTGA. This CDR3 region has 14 residues. CDR3 bases: TGTGCCAGCAGCCTATCTTCCAGGGCCGGGGAGCTGTTTTTT. Translating it yields CASSLSSRAGELFF.

This clonotype was detected many times. V is TRBV6-5 and J is TRBJ1-2; TRBD1 is a possible D gene (5 bases). V lost 4 bases, J lost 2 bases, and 11 bases lay in between. CDR1 is MNHEY, CDR2 SVGAGI, per germline. The CDR3 runs to 14 residues. DNA for the CDR3: TGTGCCAGCAGTTTAGTCAGGGTGAACTATGGCTACACCTTC. The encoded protein is CASSLVRVNYGYTF.

The gene calls are TRBV27 and TRBJ2-7, with 9 bases that match TRBD1. The CDR3 length is 17 residues. The J segment lost 2 bases and the V segment lost 5 bases, leaving 13 bases of the junction unmatched. Per the germline V gene, CDR1 is MNHEY and CDR2 is SMNVEV (reference sequence). The CDR3 sequence is CASSTRAGTGYPYEQYF. The CDR3 DNA sequence: TGTGCCAGCAGTACCAGGGCCGGGACAGGGTATCCCTACGAGCAGTACTTC.

There are many counts of this clonotype. V and J are TRBV20-1 and TRBJ2-1; 10 bases agree with TRBD1. Trimming removed 2 bases from V and 7 bases from J; junction bases left unmatched: 5. Germline V gene lookup returns CDR1 DFQATT and CDR2 SNEGSKA (reference sequence). The CDR3 runs 14 residues. CDR3 sequence reads: CSARTGTGVNEQFF. The DNA of the CDR3 is TGCAGTGCTAGAACCGGGACAGGGGTGAATGAGCAGTTCTTC.

The table lists this clonotype with many counts. The rearrangement uses TRBV10-3 and TRBJ2-3, with D uncertain. Germline-derived CDR1 and CDR2 are ENHRY and SYGVKD. Deletions cut 11 bases from V and 1 base from J, with 7 bases between. CDR3 length equals 11 residues. As DNA, the CDR3 is TGTGCCGCCAGGCGCACAGATACGCAGTATTTT. Residues: CAARRTDTQYF.

The chain uses TRBV12-3 or TRBV12-4 and TRBJ2-5; D call uncertain. The CDR3 sequence is 13 residues long. V was pared by 5 bases and J by 2 bases, with 9 bases between. Written as DNA, the CDR3 is TGTGCCAGCAGTCATGGACGTCAAGAGACCCAGTACTTC. Protein: CASSHGRQETQYF.

In this sample, this clonotype turned up many times. The chain joins TRBV7-8 to TRBJ1-4, with D possibly being TRBD1 (6 bases). The CDR3 is 15 residues long. V was clipped by 2 bases and J by 6 bases, with 13 bases between them. Germline V gene data show CDR1 as SGHVS and CDR2 as FQNEAQ. CDR3 residues: CASSLMGTGYEKLFF. CDR3 sequence (DNA): TGTGCCAGCAGCTTAATGGGAACAGGGTATGAAAAACTGTTTTTT. The entire variable domain, with the rest obtained from reference TRBV7-8 and TRBJ1-4, is as follows: GAGVSQSPRYKVAKRGQDVALRCDPISGHVSLFWYQQALGQGPEFLTYFQNEAQLDKSGLPSDRFFAERPEGSVSTLKIQRTQQEDSAVYLCASSLMGTGYEKLFFGSGTQLSVL.

This clonotype was seen many times. The chain carries TRBV7-2 and TRBJ2-7, with a tentative D call TRBD2 (6 bases). CDR1 and CDR2 from the germline V gene are SGHTA and FQGNSA. Between the trimmed V and J ends, which lost 4 bases and 5 bases, there was a span of 12 bases. The CDR3 is 13 residues long. The CDR3 coding sequence is TGTGCCAGCAGCTGGGACTTATTTGACGAGCAGTACTTC. Translating it yields CASSWDLFDEQYF.

This clonotype was detected ten times or more. The gene calls are TRBV4-3 and TRBJ1-2; no definite D call. Germline CDR1 reads LGHNA; CDR2 reads YSLEER. The V end was cut by 4 bases, the J end by 8 bases, with 14 bases between. CDR3 length: 13 amino acids. CDR3 loop: CASSPRPGLGYTF. The CDR3 DNA sequence: TGCGCCAGCAGCCCCCGCCCGGGTTTGGGCTACACCTTC.

This clonotype was seen many times. The J gene is TRBJ1-3, the V gene TRBV7-9; D might be TRBD1 (5 bases). Germline lookup yields CDR1 SEHNR and CDR2 FQNEAQ (reference sequence). CDR3 length equals 15 residues. V was cut by 5 bases and J by 2 bases, with 13 bases left in between. The CDR3 nucleotides read TGTGCCAGCAGCAACCCAGGGAGGGCTGGAAACACCATATATTTT. Amino acids: CASSNPGRAGNTIYF.

This clonotype was recorded many times. The rearrangement links TRBV4-3 to TRBJ1-1; 9 bases line up with TRBD1. The CDR3 extends over 15 amino acids. Unmatched junction bases numbered 5, after V lost 3 bases and J lost 3 bases. Looked up from germline, CDR1 is LGHNA and CDR2 is YSLEER. This chain's CDR3 is CASSHEDRGDTEAFF. Written as DNA, the CDR3 is TGCGCCAGCAGCCATGAAGACAGGGGGGACACTGAAGCTTTCTTT.

This chain uses TRBV6-2 or TRBV6-3 with TRBJ2-7, with a weak D call TRBD1 (5 bases). The CDR3 extends over 14 amino acids. V gave up 7 bases and J gave up 5 bases, with 18 bases separating them. Per the germline V gene, CDR1 is MNHEY and CDR2 is SVGEGT. The CDR3 DNA reads as TGTGCCAGCAATGTTGGGGCAGGGTACAACGAGCAGTACTTC. It translates to CASNVGAGYNEQYF.

The V gene is TRBV5-1, the J gene TRBJ2-1; no definite D call. With 4 bases removed from V and 8 bases from J, the gap between germline ends came to 10 bases. The V gene's germline CDR1 is SGHRS and CDR2 YFSETQ. This CDR3 comprises 12 residues. Written as DNA, the CDR3 is TGCGCCAGCAGCCCAGCTAGGGATGAGCAGTTCTTC. It codes for CASSPARDEQFF.

This clonotype was detected many times. This sequence joins TRBV12-3 or TRBV12-4 and TRBJ1-2; D not certain. Trimming pared 4 bases from V and 8 bases from J, leaving 14 bases between. The CDR3 sequence is 13 residues long. The CDR3, as DNA: TGTGCCAGCAGTTCGGACGCCCCTAGGGGCTACACCTTC. This encodes CASSSDAPRGYTF.

There are many counts of this clonotype. The chain employs TRBV12-3 or TRBV12-4 and TRBJ2-3, with a weak D call TRBD2 (7 bases). Trimming shortened V by 5 bases and J by 0 bases, and 15 bases separated the two germline ends. This CDR3 has 16 residues. CDR3 amino acids: CASSPPRGASTDTQYF. As DNA, the CDR3 is TGTGCCAGCAGTCCCCCCCGGGGGGCTAGCACAGATACGCAGTATTTT.